This T cell receptor beta chain was obtained from a study of blood T cell repertoires in COVID-19. Study summary: The United States, Italy and Spain provided the acute and convalescent COVID-19 samples. Sample material is recorded as cDNA or gDNA derived from T cells, B-cell-depleted T cells, or PBMCs.

V was shortened by 5 bases and J by 8 bases, with 15 bases between the two germline ends. This CDR3 is built from 13 residues. This clone was seen once. In the original analysis: Reference gene primer amplification gave estimated nucleated cell counts. Some clones are missing from TCRdb's copy, which holds only in-frame ones; the method was immunoSEQ multiplex PCR. V, J and clone size are those of that table, while D and trimming were read from the DNA. The sample includes some 120,000 clones, 55% to 75% of them seen just once. The genes are TRBV12-3 or TRBV12-4 and TRBJ1-1; a weak D match, TRBD1 (5 bases). Source material: peripheral blood. This TCR came from an older woman with acute or convalescent COVID-19. DNA for the CDR3: TGTGCCAGCAGTCCGGGCGGGGGAGGCGAAGCTTTCTTT. Translation: CASSPGGGGEAFF.